This T cell receptor (beta chain) is drawn from a study of blood T cell repertoires in COVID-19. Whole-study context: Both acute and convalescent COVID-19 samples were obtained from the United States, Italy and Spain. The analysed material was cDNA or gDNA that came from T cells, B-cell-depleted T cells, or PBMCs.

In the authors' methods: It was from reference gene primer amplification that nucleated cell counts were estimated. This table comes from immunoSEQ multiplex PCR, and its TCRdb copy is limited to in-frame clones, with some not included. That table is the source of V, J and clone size, and D and trimming were worked out from the DNA. The sample includes about 78,000 clones, roughly nine tenths of them seen just once. V was shortened by 5 bases and J by 4 bases, with 21 bases between the two germline ends. CDR1 and CDR2 from the germline V gene are SGHAT and FQNNGV. This CDR3 has 17 amino acids. The origin of this receptor is a woman of 80 years or more with active or convalescent COVID-19. V and J are TRBV11-2 and TRBJ2-1; D is perhaps TRBD2 (7 bases). Sequencing was done on a sample of peripheral blood. CDR3 in amino acids: CASSLPDWRGRYNEQFF. The DNA for the CDR3 is TGTGCCAGCAGCCTGCCTGATTGGCGGGGGCGGTACAATGAGCAGTTCTTC.